The 9 T cell receptor beta chains below were found in one sample sequenced in a study of T-cell reconstitution after alpha-beta-depleted transplantation in children. Using unique molecular identifiers, the investigators prepared the TCRbeta library. TCRdb re-called the PCR reads through MiXCR, storing one row per CDR3 protein. Here the sample spans hundreds of thousands of distinct CDR3 sequences, about an eighth being singletons. The sequences come from PBMCs, collected before TCRalphabeta/CD19-depleted stem cell transplant. The source of these receptors is a girl aged 2-10 years with congenital amegakaryocytic thrombocytopenia, due to receive a stem cell transplant.

This clonotype was seen at least ten times. This sequence joins TRBV12-3 or TRBV12-4 and TRBJ1-1, with D perhaps matching TRBD1 (6 bases). This CDR3 has 12 residues. The germline V and J ends were trimmed by 11 bases and 0 bases, with 10 bases remaining between them. The CDR3: CAAQGMNTEAFF. For the CDR3, the DNA is TGTGCCGCACAGGGAATGAACACTGAAGCTTTCTTT.

Regarding this clonotype: Possible read error: a much larger clone is one base away. The chain employs TRBV29-1 and TRBJ1-1; D unclear. CDR3 length equals 12 residues. Germline lookup yields CDR1 SQVTM and CDR2 ANQGSEA. CDR3 residues: CGGTLGNTEAFF. The DNA of the CDR3 is TGCGGCGGTACCCTAGGGAACACTGAAGCTTTCTTT.

This sequence joins TRBV28 and TRBJ2-5; D is uncertain. Germline V gene sequence: CDR1 MDHEN, CDR2 SYDVKM. The CDR3 runs 13 residues. V dropped 2 bases and J dropped 3 bases, with 7 bases sitting between them. The CDR3 DNA reads TGTGCCAGCAGTTTACCCTCTGAAGAGACCCAGTACTTC. It encodes CASSLPSEETQYF.

This clonotype was seen repeatedly, ten times or more. The genes are TRBV5-1 and TRBJ2-1; D possibly corresponds to TRBD2 (5 bases). CDR3 length: 14 residues. Per the germline V gene, CDR1 is SGHRS and CDR2 is YFSETQ. V was trimmed by 4 bases and J by 4 bases, leaving 12 bases between them. Here the CDR3 DNA reads TGCGCCAGCAGCCCTCGGACTGTTTACAATGAGCAGTTCTTC. It is translated as CASSPRTVYNEQFF.

The table lists this clonotype with many counts. This chain links TRBV5-1 with TRBJ2-7; no clear D. The CDR3 length is 13 residues. Trimming cost V 0 bases and J 5 bases, with 9 bases left between them. CDR1 and CDR2 from the germline V gene are SGHRS and YFSETQ. CDR3: CASSLAYDDEQYF. The CDR3 region has the DNA TGCGCCAGCAGCTTGGCCTACGATGACGAGCAGTACTTC.

The chain recombines TRBV5-1 with TRBJ2-3; 7 positions match TRBD2. The CDR3 has 18 amino acids. The V and J ends lost 3 bases and 1 base, in that order; junction bases with no gene match: 14. Germline V lookup: CDR1 SGHRS, CDR2 YFSETQ. This CDR3 is CASSSPKAGLTRTDTQYF. The CDR3 nucleotides read TGCGCCAGCAGCTCGCCTAAAGCGGGGTTAACCCGCACAGATACGCAGTATTTT.

This CDR3 is CASSLVSGTGLEVRYNEQFF. CDR3 DNA sequence: TGCGCCAGCAGCTTGGTGTCCGGGACAGGGCTTGAAGTACGGTACAATGAGCAGTTCTTC. The J gene is TRBJ2-1, the V gene TRBV5-1; 9 bases agree with TRBD1. The V and J ends lost 0 bases and 4 bases, in that order; junction bases with no gene match: 17. This CDR3 is 20 amino acids long. CDR1 is SGHRS, CDR2 YFSETQ, per germline.

The table lists this clonotype with many counts. The chain recombines TRBV5-1 with TRBJ2-4, with unresolved D. Trimming took 0 bases from V and 9 from J, leaving 7 bases between them. CDR1 and CDR2 from the germline V gene are SGHRS and YFSETQ. The CDR3 has 12 amino acids. The CDR3 protein is CASSLAFGIQYF. The CDR3 DNA is TGCGCCAGCAGCTTGGCCTTTGGCATTCAGTACTTC.

A few counts support this clonotype. CDR3 protein: CAWSDRESSYNEQFF. CDR3 nucleotides: TGTGCCTGGAGTGATAGGGAAAGCTCCTACAATGAGCAGTTCTTC. This chain uses TRBV30 with TRBJ2-1; D is unclear. This CDR3 is built from 15 residues. In germline, CDR1 is GTSNPN, CDR2 SVGIG (reference sequence). Trimming left V 1 base short and J 0 bases short, with 10 bases between.